This T cell receptor (beta chain) was captured by sequencing in a study of shared clonotypes between healthy human individuals. Profiled with immunoSEQ multiplex PCR; TCRdb holds only in-frame clones, not every one. The repertoire holds some 95,000 clones, with 60% to 70% as singletons. In CD8 memory, CD45RO+ cells were put together with CCR7-negative CD45RA+ TemRA cells. There are a few counts of this clone. The CDR3 has 16 amino acids. Germline loops: CDR1 SGDLS, CDR2 YYNGEE. The V end was cut by 2 bases, the J end by 5 bases, with 20 bases between. The chain has TRBV9 and TRBJ2-7, with D uncertain. The sample taken for sequencing was memory CD8+ T cells sorted from blood. The subset here: CD45RO+ cells pooled with CCR7-negative TemRA cells. The sequence came from a man aged 25 to 40 in good health. The CDR3: CASSVKSLGPPHEQYF. CDR3 sequence (DNA): TGTGCCAGCAGCGTCAAATCTCTAGGGCCTCCCCACGAGCAGTACTTC.